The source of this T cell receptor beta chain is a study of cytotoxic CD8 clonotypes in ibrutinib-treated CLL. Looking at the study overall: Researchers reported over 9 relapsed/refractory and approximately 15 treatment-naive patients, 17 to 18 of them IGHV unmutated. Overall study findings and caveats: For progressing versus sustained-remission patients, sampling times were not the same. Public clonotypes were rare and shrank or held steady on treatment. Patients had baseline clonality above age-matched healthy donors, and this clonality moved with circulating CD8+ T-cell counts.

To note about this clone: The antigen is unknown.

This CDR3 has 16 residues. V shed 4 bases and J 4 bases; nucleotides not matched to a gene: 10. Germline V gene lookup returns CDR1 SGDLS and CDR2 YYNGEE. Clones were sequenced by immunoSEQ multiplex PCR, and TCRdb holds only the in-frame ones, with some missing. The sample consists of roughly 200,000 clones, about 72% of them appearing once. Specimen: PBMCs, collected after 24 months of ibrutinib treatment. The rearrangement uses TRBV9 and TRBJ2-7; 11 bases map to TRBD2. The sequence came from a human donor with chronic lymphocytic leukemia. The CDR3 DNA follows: TGTGCCAGCAGCCCTACCCTAGCGGGAGGACAATACGAGCAGTACTTC. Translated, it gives CASSPTLAGGQYEQYF.